These 29 T cell receptor beta chains were sequenced from one sample in a study of shared clonotypes between healthy human individuals (TCRdb year 2020). Library creation used the immunoSEQ multiplex PCR assay. TCRdb holds this immuneACCESS table with in-frame rearrangements only. Some clones are missing; in checked studies, unresolved V genes explain under half, and the rest has no known cause. The sample yields 2.3 million or so clones; approximately 95% were counted once. The top ten clonotypes cover 0.39% of the sample. Sequencing input: naive CD4+ T cells from PBMCs. The intended sense of this specimen's cell subset or site label: CD45RA+ positively selected. All receptors derive from a man between 18 and 29 years old in good health. Some clones in this sample may be carry-over from other donors' samples.

The V and J genes are TRBV10-3 and TRBJ2-7; D unresolved. V was cut by 3 bases and J by 6 bases, with 9 bases left in between. The CDR3 totals 12 residues. The germline gives CDR1 ENHRY, CDR2 SYGVKD. The CDR3 sequence: CAISDTSGEQYF. For the CDR3, the DNA is TGTGCCATCAGTGACACCTCTGGCGAGCAGTACTTC.

The rearrangement joins TRBV6-5 to TRBJ1-2; D may be TRBD1 (5 bases). V was cut by 0 bases and J by 5 bases, with 10 bases left in between. Germline CDR1 MNHEY, CDR2 SVGAGI. This CDR3 has 14 residues. CDR3 sequence (DNA): TGTGCCAGCAGTTACTCACAGGCGGGGTATGGCTACACCTTC. Translated, it gives CASSYSQAGYGYTF.

This clone was counted a single time. This chain uses TRBV28 with TRBJ2-1; possibly TRBD2 for D (6 bases). The CDR3 spans 14 residues. Germline lookup yields CDR1 MDHEN and CDR2 SYDVKM. V was shortened by 6 bases and J by 5 bases, with 14 bases between the two germline ends. The CDR3 is CASREGTRNNEQFF. The CDR3 DNA follows: TGTGCCAGCAGGGAGGGAACTAGGAACAATGAGCAGTTCTTC.

The rearrangement joins TRBV10-2 to TRBJ2-7; 9 bases line up with TRBD1. The V segment lost 6 bases and the J segment 0 bases; nucleotides outside the gene matches: 6. CDR3 size: 15 residues. Germline loops: CDR1 WSHSY, CDR2 SAAADI. The CDR3 nucleotides read TGCGCCAGCAGGCTGGGACAGGGAAGCTCCTACGAGCAGTACTTC. Its protein is CASRLGQGSSYEQYF.

The V call is TRBV5-1, the J call TRBJ2-3; D gene unclear. This CDR3 has 15 residues. In germline, CDR1 is SGHRS, CDR2 YFSETQ. V was clipped by 0 bases and J by 0 bases, with 8 bases between them. The CDR3 DNA follows: TGCGCCAGCAGCTTGGCGGCCCACAGCACAGATACGCAGTATTTT. Amino acids: CASSLAAHSTDTQYF.

Concerning this clone: The junction departs from germline at one end; a sequencing error may be responsible. The genes are TRBV28 and TRBJ1-2; D gene unclear. Germline assignment: CDR1 MDHEN and CDR2 SYDVKM. This CDR3 contains 14 residues. CDR3 nucleotide sequence: TGTGCCAGCAGTTTGGGATTTCACCCCTCCGAAATAATGTTC. Amino acid sequence: CASSLGFHPSEIMF.

The J gene is TRBJ1-1, the V gene TRBV7-9, with no clear D. The ends were cut back, 5 bases at V and 4 bases at J, with 11 bases in the middle. The CDR3 runs to 13 residues. CDR1 SEHNR and CDR2 FQNEAQ come from the germline V gene (reference sequence). The DNA for the CDR3 is TGTGCCAGCAGCCGCTTGAGTATCACTGAAGCTTTCTTT. Protein product: CASSRLSITEAFF.

This CDR3 is CASSDPNQPQHF. CDR3 DNA: TGTGCCAGCAGCGATCCCAATCAGCCCCAGCATTTT. V is TRBV6-1 and J is TRBJ1-5, with unresolved D. V dropped 6 bases and J dropped 3 bases, with 6 bases sitting between them. The CDR3 has 12 amino acids. Per germline, CDR1 MNHNS and CDR2 SASEGT.

J is TRBJ2-5 and V is TRBV28, with 8 bases fitting TRBD1. Germline trimming cut 7 bases from V and 2 bases from J; bases unmatched to any gene: 0. The CDR3 extends over 12 amino acids. Germline V gives CDR1 MDHEN, CDR2 SYDVKM. CDR3 residues: CASNRGQETQYF. The CDR3 coding sequence is TGTGCCAGCAACAGGGGGCAAGAGACCCAGTACTTC.

This chain uses TRBV5-4 with TRBJ1-1; 8 bases fit TRBD1. CDR1 is SGHNT, CDR2 YYREEE, per germline (reference sequence). The V segment lost 0 bases and the J segment 2 bases; nucleotides outside the gene matches: 3. The CDR3 has 15 residues. The CDR3 loop is CASSLVDRGNTEAFF. For the CDR3, the DNA is TGTGCCAGCAGCTTGGTAGACAGGGGAAACACTGAAGCTTTCTTT.

The chain links TRBV6-5 to TRBJ2-7; 8 positions match TRBD1. This CDR3 is built from 16 residues. The V and J ends lost 4 bases and 3 bases, in that order; junction bases with no gene match: 11. Germline values: CDR1 MNHEY, CDR2 SVGAGI. For the CDR3, the DNA is TGTGCCAGCAGTTTCGGCGGGACAGGAGGGTTCTACGAGCAGTACTTC. Translating gives CASSFGGTGGFYEQYF.

The rearrangement uses TRBV4-3 and TRBJ1-1; the D gene is possibly TRBD1 (5 bases). CDR3 length equals 16 residues. CDR1 is LGHNA, CDR2 YSLEER, per germline. Trimming cost V 0 bases and J 10 bases, with 21 bases left between them. The CDR3 protein is CASSQERQDTKSRAFF. CDR3 in DNA: TGCGCCAGCAGCCAAGAAAGGCAGGACACGAAGTCGAGAGCTTTCTTT.

The V call is TRBV6-5, the J call TRBJ2-7, with TRBD2 matching 7 bases. The germline V gene encodes CDR1 MNHEY and CDR2 SVGAGI. V shed 4 bases and J 4 bases; nucleotides not matched to a gene: 10. This CDR3 is built from 15 residues. The CDR3, as DNA: TGTGCCAGCAGTTTATCCCGCGGGAGAAGTTACGAGCAGTACTTC. Its translation is CASSLSRGRSYEQYF.

CDR3 loop: CASSWGWTSGNIQYF. The CDR3 DNA follows: TGTGCCAGCAGCTGGGGGTGGACTAGCGGTAACATTCAGTACTTC. The chain combines TRBV11-3 with TRBJ2-4; 10 nucleotides align to TRBD2. The CDR3 is 15 amino acids. V trimming: 4 bases; J trimming: 7 bases; junction bases outside the gene matches: 7. Germline assignment: CDR1 SGHNT and CDR2 YENEEA.

V gene TRBV5-4 combines with J gene TRBJ2-7, with D maybe TRBD1 (6 bases). Germline CDR1 and CDR2: SGHNT and YYREEE (reference sequence). This CDR3 contains 14 residues. Trimming removed 1 base at V and 3 bases at J, with 11 bases between. The CDR3 sequence is CASSLRAGDYEQYF. The CDR3 coding sequence is TGTGCCAGCAGCTTGAGGGCAGGGGACTACGAGCAGTACTTC.

The V gene is TRBV18, the J gene TRBJ1-1, with D perhaps matching TRBD1 (6 bases). Germline V gives CDR1 KGHSH, CDR2 LQKENI. V was clipped by 5 bases and J by 4 bases, with 11 bases between them. The CDR3 has 13 residues. CDR3 in amino acids: CASSSGAGTEAFF. CDR3 in DNA: TGTGCCAGCTCATCAGGGGCGGGCACTGAAGCTTTCTTT.

The chain carries TRBV6-1 and TRBJ1-5, with a tentative D call TRBD1 (5 bases). Germline V gene sequence: CDR1 MNHNS, CDR2 SASEGT. This CDR3 is 15 amino acids long. Trimming left V 7 bases short and J 5 bases short, with 18 bases between. CDR3 sequence: CASTLLNPRDQPQHF. CDR3 DNA: TGTGCCAGCACCTTACTCAACCCCAGGGATCAGCCCCAGCATTTT.

As to this clone: The same CDR3 is also encoded by other DNA sequences in this sample. V and J are TRBV6-5 and TRBJ1-1; unclear D gene. The V gene lost 6 bases and the J gene lost 2 bases, with 16 bases spanning the gap. This CDR3 has 15 amino acids. Germline V gene lookup returns CDR1 MNHEY and CDR2 SVGAGI. CDR3 coding DNA: TGTGCCAGCAGCCCTTCCCGGGGTGGAAACACTGAAGCTTTCTTT. It specifies CASSPSRGGNTEAFF.

The chain is built from TRBV27 and TRBJ2-5; TRBD1 matches at 9 bases. This CDR3 spans 14 amino acids. Germline CDR1 is MNHEY and CDR2 is SMNVEV (reference sequence). J was trimmed by 5 bases and V by 5 bases; bases with no gene match: 6. The CDR3 loop is CASSRTGAWETQYF. The CDR3 nucleotides read TGTGCCAGCAGTAGGACAGGGGCCTGGGAGACCCAGTACTTC.

The chain combines TRBV28 with TRBJ1-5; TRBD1 agrees at 11 bases. This CDR3 comprises 16 residues. The germline V gene has CDR1 MDHEN and CDR2 SYDVKM. The junction had 9 bases not matched to a gene; V was cut back by 5 bases and J by 6 bases. The CDR3 region has the DNA TGTGCCAGCAGTCTTGGGACAGGGGGACTTCTTCAGCCCCAGCATTTT. This codes for CASSLGTGGLLQPQHF.

This chain joins TRBV5-4 and TRBJ2-1; 11 bases line up with TRBD2. V was clipped by 4 bases and J by 12 bases; unmatched bases: 9. This CDR3 spans 14 amino acids. Germline CDR1 and CDR2: SGHNT and YYREEE (reference sequence). CDR3 protein: CASSRGLADLGQFF. CDR3 nucleotides: TGTGCCAGCAGCAGGGGACTAGCGGATCTTGGGCAGTTCTTC.

This chain uses TRBV28 with TRBJ2-5; maybe TRBD2 (6 bases). Trimming left V 5 bases short and J 1 base short, with 14 bases between. The V gene's germline CDR1 is MDHEN and CDR2 SYDVKM. The CDR3 extends over 15 amino acids. CDR3 residues: CASSTGDATQETQYF. CDR3 nucleotide sequence: TGTGCCAGCAGTACGGGGGACGCCACCCAAGAGACCCAGTACTTC. Full variable domain (remainder filled in from reference TRBV28 and TRBJ2-5): DVKVTQSSRYLVKRTGEKVFLECVQDMDHENMFWYRQDPGLGLRLIYFSYDVKMKEKGDIPEGYSVSREKKERFSLILESASTNQTSMYLCASSTGDATQETQYFGPGTRLLVL.

This chain's CDR3 is CANRTSKYEQYF. Here the CDR3 DNA reads TGCGCCAATCGGACTAGCAAGTACGAGCAGTACTTC. The chain employs TRBV10-1 and TRBJ2-7, with 8 bases that match TRBD2. The V gene's germline CDR1 is WNHNN and CDR2 SYGVQD (reference sequence). There are 12 residues in the CDR3. The trim removed 10 bases at V and 4 bases at J, leaving 6 bases unmatched.

The chain employs TRBV5-6 and TRBJ1-1, with 8 bases matching TRBD1. CDR3 length: 17 amino acids. Germline V gene data show CDR1 as SGHDT and CDR2 as YYEEEE. V was clipped by 1 base and J by 0 bases; unmatched bases: 8. CDR3 residues: CASSLPRTGTMNTEAFF. In nucleotides, the CDR3 is TGTGCCAGCAGCTTGCCCCGGACAGGGACCATGAACACTGAAGCTTTCTTT.

This sequence joins TRBV27 and TRBJ2-1, with D tentatively TRBD2 (6 bases). The V gene lost 5 bases and the J gene lost 0 bases, with 11 bases spanning the gap. Per germline, CDR1 MNHEY and CDR2 SMNVEV (reference sequence). The CDR3 runs 15 residues. CDR3 in DNA: TGTGCCAGCAGTCCCCAAGCGGGCTCCTACAATGAGCAGTTCTTC. As protein: CASSPQAGSYNEQFF.

The chain is built from TRBV4-3 and TRBJ2-1, with TRBD2 matching 7 bases. V lost 1 base, J lost 2 bases, and 11 bases stayed unmatched. Germline CDR1 and CDR2: LGHNA and YSLEER. The CDR3 is made up of 18 amino acids. Written as DNA, the CDR3 is TGCGCCAGCAGCCAAGGGGCAGTAGGCGGGAGCCCCTACAATGAGCAGTTCTTC. As protein: CASSQGAVGGSPYNEQFF.

The chain couples TRBV6-5 to TRBJ1-2; the match to TRBD1 covers 8 bases. V lost 4 bases, J lost 6 bases, and 13 bases stayed unmatched. CDR3 length: 16 residues. Germline V lookup: CDR1 MNHEY, CDR2 SVGAGI. The CDR3 DNA follows: TGTGCCAGCAGTTCTCGGACAGGGTTCCTTCTGGATGGCTACACCTTC. Translated: CASSSRTGFLLDGYTF.

CDR3 in amino acids: CASSSFRNPTDTQYF. Written as DNA, the CDR3 is TGCGCCAGCAGCAGCTTTAGAAATCCCACAGATACGCAGTATTTT. J is TRBJ2-3 and V is TRBV5-1; D is undetermined. Germline V lookup: CDR1 SGHRS, CDR2 YFSETQ. V lost 4 bases to trimming and J lost 2 bases, with 14 bases between them. There are 15 residues in the CDR3.

This chain's CDR3 is CASSPTSGTLEEQFF. The CDR3 nucleotides are TGTGCCAGCAGCCCAACAAGCGGGACCCTGGAAGAGCAGTTCTTC. The chain links TRBV11-2 to TRBJ2-1; 7 positions match TRBD2. Germline values: CDR1 SGHAT, CDR2 FQNNGV. The CDR3 is made up of 15 amino acids. The trim removed 5 bases at V and 10 bases at J, leaving 14 bases unmatched.